A single sample gave rise to the 26 T cell receptor beta chains below, sequenced in a study of T-cell memory formation after mild COVID-19. TCRdb called the 5' RACE reads again in MiXCR, with one record for every CDR3 protein. The table includes about 610,000 distinct CDR3 sequences, roughly 17% detected once. The source material was PBMCs or a T cell subset sorted from them (not recorded which). These receptors all stem from an adult woman who had mild COVID-19 (a few samples of this study predate the infection). Cell type and time point are not known.

The chain has TRBV7-8 and TRBJ2-1; 10 bases map to TRBD2. CDR3 length: 16 amino acids. Germline CDR1 and CDR2: SGHVS and FQNEAQ. Trimming cost V 2 bases and J 3 bases; bases outside gene matches: 4. The CDR3 nucleotides read TGTGCCAGCAGCTTACCACTAGCGGGGCTCTACAATGAGCAGTTCTTC. This gives the protein CASSLPLAGLYNEQFF.

V gene TRBV7-8 combines with J gene TRBJ2-7; D tentatively reads TRBD1 or TRBD2 (5 bases each). CDR3 length: 17 amino acids. CDR1 is SGHVS, CDR2 FQNEAQ, per germline. Deletions cut 4 bases from V and 2 bases from J, with 21 bases between. CDR3 DNA sequence: TGTGCCAGCAGCTCCTGGAGGCCCGGACAACGTCCCTACGAGCAGTACTTC. Protein: CASSSWRPGQRPYEQYF.

This clonotype was counted only a few times. The genes are TRBV7-9 and TRBJ1-4, with D tentatively TRBD1 (5 bases). The ends were cut back, 1 base at V and 3 bases at J, with 6 bases in the middle. Looked up from germline, CDR1 is SEHNR and CDR2 is FQNEAQ (reference sequence). The CDR3 spans 14 residues. CDR3 amino acids: CASSLEQANEKLFF. The DNA for the CDR3 is TGTGCCAGCAGCTTAGAACAGGCTAATGAAAAACTGTTTTTT.

The V and J genes are TRBV5-1 and TRBJ1-4; unclear D gene. V lost 1 base to trimming and J lost 4 bases, with 17 bases between them. Germline CDR1 reads SGHRS; CDR2 reads YFSETQ. There are 17 residues in the CDR3. CDR3 nucleotides: TGCGCCAGCAGCTTGAGGCAATTGGGAGGCGTTAATGAAAAACTGTTTTTT. This codes for CASSLRQLGGVNEKLFF. The variable domain in full, completed from reference TRBV5-1 and TRBJ1-4, reads KAGVTQTPRYLIKTRGQQVTLSCSPISGHRSVSWYQQTPGQGLQFLFEYFSETQRNKGNFPGRFSGRQFSNSRSEMNVSTLELGDSALYLCASSLRQLGGVNEKLFFGSGTQLSVL.

This chain uses TRBV12-3 or TRBV12-4 with TRBJ2-3; the match to TRBD2 covers 7 bases. The junction had 8 bases not matched to a gene; V was cut back by 6 bases and J by 2 bases. This CDR3 contains 15 residues. The CDR3 bases are TGTGCCAGCAGCCTTCTAGCGGCCCACACAGATACGCAGTATTTT. This codes for CASSLLAAHTDTQYF.

The sample holds a few counts of this clonotype. The chain couples TRBV24-1 to TRBJ2-1; TRBD1 matches at 8 bases. The CDR3 loop spans 15 amino acids. Germline V CDR1 and CDR2: KGHDR, SFDVKD. J lost 8 bases, V lost 4 bases, and 9 bases had no gene match. CDR3 region: CATSDPIDRGYEQFF. The CDR3 DNA follows: TGTGCCACCAGTGACCCCATCGACAGGGGCTATGAGCAGTTCTTC.

The genes are TRBV20-1 and TRBJ1-4, with a tentative D call TRBD1 (6 bases). CDR3 length equals 14 residues. Trimming shortened V by 0 bases and J by 8 bases, and 13 bases separated the two germline ends. Germline CDR1 reads DFQATT; CDR2 reads SNEGSKA (reference sequence). The CDR3 protein is CSARDWQGSEKLFF. CDR3 DNA sequence: TGCAGTGCTAGAGATTGGCAGGGGAGCGAAAAACTGTTTTTT.

This chain uses TRBV5-1 with TRBJ2-3; 8 nucleotides align to TRBD1. This CDR3 is 15 amino acids long. Germline-derived CDR1 and CDR2 are SGHRS and YFSETQ. V was pared by 7 bases and J by 0 bases, with 7 bases of the junction left unmatched. The DNA for the CDR3 is TGCGCCAGCGCCGGACAGGGTTTTAGCACAGATACGCAGTATTTT. Amino acid sequence: CASAGQGFSTDTQYF.

In this sample, this clonotype turned up a few times. The CDR3 nucleotides are TGTGCCAGCAGTACAGGGACCACCGGTTCCCAGCATTTT. Translated: CASSTGTTGSQHF. The V and J genes are TRBV12-3 or TRBV12-4 and TRBJ1-5, with a tentative D call TRBD1 (6 bases). The CDR3 runs 13 residues. Trimming pared 5 bases from V and 11 bases from J, leaving 16 bases between.

The chain employs TRBV18 and TRBJ2-7, with D perhaps TRBD1 or TRBD2 (5 bases each). Trimming left V 0 bases short and J 1 base short, with 7 bases between. The V gene's germline CDR1 is KGHSH and CDR2 LQKENI. This CDR3 spans 14 amino acids. CDR3 nucleotide sequence: TGTGCCAGCTCACCACCGGGGGTTTCCTACGAGCAGTACTTC. Its protein is CASSPPGVSYEQYF.

This clonotype has only a few counts. The rearrangement joins TRBV28 to TRBJ2-7, with 7 bases aligning to TRBD1. The CDR3 runs 13 residues. Unmatched junction bases numbered 6, after V lost 8 bases and J lost 2 bases. Looked up from germline, CDR1 is MDHEN and CDR2 is SYDVKM. In DNA, the CDR3 is TGTGCCAGCCTGGGGGACAGAGCCTACGAGCAGTACTTC. It translates to CASLGDRAYEQYF.

This clonotype was observed a handful of times. This chain uses TRBV7-8 with TRBJ1-1; TRBD1 matches 10 bases. Germline trimming cut 5 bases from V and 6 bases from J; bases unmatched to any gene: 9. Germline loops: CDR1 SGHVS, CDR2 FQNEAQ. The CDR3 runs to 15 residues. CDR3 amino acids: CASSARDRGVPEAFF. CDR3 DNA sequence: TGTGCCAGCAGCGCCCGGGACAGGGGTGTTCCTGAAGCTTTCTTT.

This clonotype came up a few times. This chain joins TRBV29-1 and TRBJ1-4; D uncertain. The CDR3 has 14 amino acids. Trimming shortened V by 0 bases and J by 9 bases, and 14 bases separated the two germline ends. Looked up from germline, CDR1 is SQVTM and CDR2 is ANQGSEA. The CDR3 DNA sequence: TGCAGCGTTGAAGATTCGGCGAACCCTAAAAAACTGTTTTTT. Protein sequence: CSVEDSANPKKLFF.

This clonotype showed up many times. The V call is TRBV7-9, the J call TRBJ2-1, with 9 bases that match TRBD1. V lost 6 bases and J lost 7; bases outside the gene matches: 10. The CDR3 has 15 amino acids. Germline CDR1 and CDR2: SEHNR and FQNEAQ (reference sequence). CDR3 sequence: CASRMGQGKMNEQFF. The CDR3 DNA is TGTGCCAGCAGAATGGGACAGGGTAAAATGAATGAGCAGTTCTTC.

This clonotype was observed a handful of times. V usage is TRBV18 and J usage is TRBJ2-7, with a possible D match to TRBD2 (5 bases). Germline CDR1 and CDR2: KGHSH and LQKENI. The V gene lost 3 bases and the J gene lost 0 bases, with 18 bases spanning the gap. The CDR3 consists of 17 residues. CDR3 DNA: TGTGCCAGCTCACCGGGTTTTGTCCGGGGAAGCTCCTACGAGCAGTACTTC. It yields the protein CASSPGFVRGSSYEQYF.

This clonotype was seen many times. This chain joins TRBV20-1 and TRBJ2-3; 8 bases line up with TRBD2. The CDR3 covers 17 residues. Losses at the gene ends were 0 bases for V and 2 bases for J; bases not matched to a gene: 10. CDR1 is DFQATT, CDR2 SNEGSKA, per germline (reference sequence). In DNA form, the CDR3 reads TGCAGTGCTAGAGATCTCCTCCGGCGGGAGGTCACAGATACGCAGTATTTT. Protein: CSARDLLRREVTDTQYF.

The chain combines TRBV6-5 with TRBJ1-1; D not certain. Germline CDR1 MNHEY, CDR2 SVGAGI. Deletions cut 0 bases from V and 0 bases from J, with 8 bases between. There are 15 residues in the CDR3. The DNA of the CDR3 is TGTGCCAGCAGTTACTCGAACCAGCTGAACACTGAAGCTTTCTTT. This encodes CASSYSNQLNTEAFF.

The V and J genes are TRBV24-1 and TRBJ2-3; the match to TRBD1 covers 9 bases. CDR1 is KGHDR, CDR2 SFDVKD, per germline. Trimming removed 3 bases from V and 6 bases from J; junction bases left unmatched: 12. This CDR3 is 17 amino acids long. The CDR3 loop reads CATSDAGTGSTGDTQYF. CDR3 sequence (DNA): TGTGCCACCAGTGATGCCGGGACAGGGAGCACAGGCGATACGCAGTATTTT.

V and J are TRBV7-8 and TRBJ2-1, with D hard to call. From germline, CDR1 is SGHVS and CDR2 FQNEAQ. The CDR3 is 15 amino acids. With 0 bases removed from V and 3 bases from J, the gap between germline ends came to 9 bases. In nucleotides, the CDR3 is TGTGCCAGCAGCTTAGCGCCACGAGGCTACAATGAGCAGTTCTTC. Translation: CASSLAPRGYNEQFF.

This clonotype was found a few times. This sequence joins TRBV25-1 and TRBJ1-1, with D tentatively TRBD1 (5 bases). V was clipped by 2 bases and J by 4 bases, with 14 bases between them. Germline CDR1 MGHDK, CDR2 SYGVNS. The CDR3 spans 15 residues. CDR3 sequence: CASSEDQGGSTEAFF. DNA of the CDR3: TGTGCCAGCAGTGAAGATCAGGGTGGGAGCACTGAAGCTTTCTTT.

V gene TRBV7-3 combines with J gene TRBJ2-5, with D perhaps matching TRBD1 (5 bases). Looked up from germline, CDR1 is SGHTA and CDR2 is FQGTGA. The CDR3 is 16 amino acids. Trimming pared 4 bases from V and 1 base from J, leaving 16 bases between. DNA for the CDR3: TGTGCCAGCAGCTCTACTCCAATGACAGCCCAAGAGACCCAGTACTTC. Translation: CASSSTPMTAQETQYF.

V and J are TRBV24-1 and TRBJ2-1, with D unresolved. Trimming left V 6 bases short and J 2 bases short, with 13 bases between. The CDR3 has 15 amino acids. From germline, CDR1 is KGHDR and CDR2 SFDVKD. The CDR3, as DNA: TGTGCCACCAGTTCCGGTGGCGGTACCTACAATGAGCAGTTCTTC. Residues: CATSSGGGTYNEQFF.

The J gene is TRBJ2-7, the V gene TRBV18; TRBD2 matches 9 bases. The CDR3 is made up of 14 amino acids. With V trimmed by 3 bases and J by 6 bases, 6 bases remained unmatched. Per germline, CDR1 KGHSH and CDR2 LQKENI. DNA of the CDR3: TGTGCCAGCTCACCGATAGCGGGAGTGGGCGAGCAGTACTTC. Its protein is CASSPIAGVGEQYF.

V is TRBV29-1 and J is TRBJ2-3; D possibly corresponds to TRBD1 (5 bases). The ends were cut back, 7 bases at V and 2 bases at J, with 13 bases in the middle. The CDR3 totals 13 residues. Germline V gives CDR1 SQVTM, CDR2 ANQGSEA. In nucleotides, the CDR3 is TGCAGCGGGAGCAGGGCCCCCACAGATACGCAGTATTTT. Residues: CSGSRAPTDTQYF.

The chain carries TRBV27 and TRBJ2-1; unclear D gene. This CDR3 region has 13 residues. The germline CDR1 and CDR2 sequences are MNHEY and SMNVEV (reference sequence). Deletions cut 6 bases from V and 4 bases from J, with 10 bases between. This CDR3 is CASRAIAYNEQFF. CDR3 nucleotides: TGTGCCAGCAGGGCGATAGCTTACAATGAGCAGTTCTTC.

The chain employs TRBV7-2 and TRBJ2-2, with 11 bases fitting TRBD2. The CDR3 runs to 17 residues. Per the germline V gene, CDR1 is SGHTA and CDR2 is FQGNSA. Unmatched junction bases numbered 3, after V lost 0 bases and J lost 3 bases. DNA of the CDR3: TGTGCCAGCAGCTTAGCGGGACTAGCGGCCTACACCGGGGAGCTGTTTTTT. This codes for CASSLAGLAAYTGELFF.